This T cell receptor beta chain was sequenced for a study of molecular identifiers for immune sequencing clone quantification. Germline lookup yields CDR1 SGHVS and CDR2 FNYEAQ. This CDR3 comprises 15 residues. Construction of naive CD8 libraries employed roughly 20,000 to 1,100,000 sorted cells together with 10%, 30% or 50% RNA. Concerning this clonotype itself: This may stem from a read error, because a much larger clone lies one nucleotide away.

TCRdb reprocessed the PCR reads via MiXCR and lists one record per CDR3 protein. The table includes approximately 670,000 distinct CDR3 sequences, 15% to 20% detected once. The receptor was isolated from a human donor in good health. Some libraries in this study had Jurkat cell RNA spiked in. The rearrangement uses TRBV7-6 and TRBJ2-7; a possible D gene is TRBD2 (6 bases). Sequencing input: naive CD8+ T cells from blood, with Jurkat cell RNA spiked in. Documented subset: FACS-sorted CD8+CD4-CCR7+CD45RA+ naive T cells. In nucleotides, the CDR3 is TGTGCCGGCAGCTTAGCCCTTGGAGGGTACTACGAGCAGTACTTC. It encodes CAGSLALGGYYEQYF.